This passage covers 5 T cell receptor beta chains from one sample sequenced in a study of blood T cell repertoires in COVID-19. Sequenced by immunoSEQ multiplex PCR; TCRdb stores in-frame clones only, minus some. The data contain roughly 150,000 clones, around 80% of them singletons. The material sequenced was peripheral blood. The receptors here all came from a woman aged 70-85 years who had recovered from COVID-19.

The chain carries TRBV20-1 and TRBJ2-1; TRBD2 might be the D (5 bases). The CDR3 has 15 amino acids. V was pared by 3 bases and J by 7 bases, with 19 bases between. Germline CDR1 is DFQATT and CDR2 is SNEGSKA (reference sequence). For the CDR3, the DNA is TGCAGTGCTAGTCATCGGGCTAGCCGGGGAAATGAGCAGTTCTTC. Encoded protein: CSASHRASRGNEQFF.

The chain couples TRBV5-4 to TRBJ1-4; weak D call: TRBD1 (6 bases). The CDR3 runs to 15 residues. Trimming cost V 4 bases and J 5 bases, with 15 bases left between them. Germline CDR1 is SGHNT and CDR2 is YYREEE (reference sequence). CDR3 sequence reads: CASSRTGGTNEKLFF. The CDR3 nucleotides are TGTGCCAGCAGCCGGACTGGGGGCACAAATGAAAAACTGTTTTTT.

The chain has TRBV19 and TRBJ2-1; 16 positions match TRBD2. J gave up 8 bases and V 6 bases, and 13 bases lay outside the gene matches. There are 18 residues in the CDR3. Germline V gene lookup returns CDR1 LNHDA and CDR2 SQIVND (reference sequence). CDR3 protein: CASSPGGLAGGPFDEQFF. CDR3 in DNA: TGTGCCAGTAGCCCCGGGGGACTAGCGGGAGGGCCGTTCGATGAGCAGTTCTTC.

The V and J genes are TRBV3-1 (or the pseudogene TRBV3-2) and TRBJ2-2; TRBD2 matches 10 bases. The V gene end was trimmed by 4 bases and the J gene end by 6 bases; junction bases not matched to a gene: 2. This CDR3 contains 14 residues. Germline CDR1 reads LGHDT; CDR2 reads YNNKEL (reference sequence). This CDR3 is CASSLGTSAGELFF. In DNA form, the CDR3 reads TGTGCCAGCAGCCTCGGGACTAGCGCCGGGGAGCTGTTTTTT.

This clone was detected only once. The chain is built from TRBV7-3 and TRBJ2-3; possible D gene TRBD2, 5 bases. Germline V gives CDR1 SGHTA, CDR2 FQGTGA. The CDR3 runs 15 residues. V lost 2 bases, J lost 2 bases, and 11 bases lay in between. CDR3 sequence (DNA): TGTGCCAGCAGCTTACCCAGCGGCCCCACAGATACGCAGTATTTT. Translated, it gives CASSLPSGPTDTQYF.